These T cell receptor beta chains were read from a single sample in a study of blood T cell repertoires in COVID-19. TCRdb's table, derived via immunoSEQ multiplex PCR, lists solely in-frame clones and lacks some. This table has some 150,000 clones, 86% appearing once. The sequencing sample was made of peripheral blood. The source is a woman aged 55 to 70 with COVID-19, enrolled during active disease. Each CDR3 is given with its conserved first and last residue. Each record gives: clone size, D gene, V gene, J gene, CDR3 protein, CDR3 DNA. A D gene is named only where the DNA matches it firmly. Size values are once, few and many counts, or a class for expanded clones, and some rows have none.

abundance: few; d_gene: TRBD1; v_gene: TRBV30; j_gene: TRBJ1-6; CDR3aa: CAWSTPTGGDNSPLHF; CDR3nt: TGTGCCTGGAGTACACCGACAGGGGGCGATAATTCACCCCTCCACTTT
abundance: .; d_gene: .; v_gene: TRBV11-2; j_gene: TRBJ1-1; CDR3aa: CASSLGSSAEAFF; CDR3nt: TGTGCCAGCAGCTTAGGAAGCAGCGCTGAAGCTTTCTTT
abundance: .; d_gene: TRBD1; v_gene: TRBV9; j_gene: TRBJ2-1; CDR3aa: CASSTGQSTYNEQFF; CDR3nt: TGTGCCAGCAGCACGGGACAGTCGACCTACAATGAGCAGTTCTTC
abundance: .; d_gene: TRBD1; v_gene: TRBV28; j_gene: TRBJ1-1; CDR3aa: CASSLGQGLNTEAFF; CDR3nt: TGTGCCAGCAGTTTGGGACAGGGACTGAACACTGAAGCTTTCTTT
abundance: .; d_gene: TRBD2; v_gene: TRBV30; j_gene: TRBJ2-2; CDR3aa: CAWSSGLANTGELFF; CDR3nt: TGTGCCTGGAGTTCGGGACTAGCGAACACCGGGGAGCTGTTTTTT
abundance: .; d_gene: .; v_gene: TRBV5-1; j_gene: TRBJ1-5; CDR3aa: CASSLEGGAQPQHF; CDR3nt: TGCGCCAGCAGCTTGGAAGGAGGGGCTCAGCCCCAGCATTTT
abundance: few; d_gene: TRBD1; v_gene: TRBV28; j_gene: TRBJ2-7; CDR3aa: CASSSGTEGYEQYF; CDR3nt: TGTGCCAGCAGTTCCGGGACAGAGGGCTACGAGCAGTACTTC
abundance: .; d_gene: TRBD1; v_gene: TRBV11-2; j_gene: TRBJ1-2; CDR3aa: CASSPRGRGRDGYTF; CDR3nt: TGTGCCAGCAGCCCCCGGGGCAGGGGGCGGGATGGCTACACCTTC
abundance: .; d_gene: TRBD2; v_gene: TRBV7-9; j_gene: TRBJ2-1; CDR3aa: CASSFLAGDNEQFF; CDR3nt: TGTGCCAGCAGCTTCTTAGCGGGAGACAATGAGCAGTTCTTC
abundance: .; d_gene: .; v_gene: TRBV9; j_gene: TRBJ1-6; CDR3aa: CASSVTGVLNSPLHF; CDR3nt: TGTGCCAGCAGCGTAACAGGAGTTCTAAATTCACCCCTCCACTTT
abundance: .; d_gene: TRBD1; v_gene: TRBV7-9; j_gene: TRBJ2-3; CDR3aa: CASSPGQGTDTQYF; CDR3nt: TGTGCCAGCAGCCCGGGACAGGGGACAGATACGCAGTATTTT
abundance: .; d_gene: TRBD2; v_gene: TRBV9; j_gene: TRBJ2-7; CDR3aa: CASSASLAGVLHEQYF; CDR3nt: TGTGCCAGCAGCGCCAGTCTAGCGGGAGTGCTCCACGAGCAGTACTTC
abundance: .; d_gene: .; v_gene: TRBV29-1; j_gene: TRBJ1-5; CDR3aa: CSVKSGVGPQHF; CDR3nt: TGCAGCGTTAAGTCAGGGGTCGGCCCCCAGCATTTT
abundance: .; d_gene: TRBD1; v_gene: TRBV5-1; j_gene: TRBJ2-6; CDR3aa: CASSSHSGTARSGANVLTF; CDR3nt: TGCGCCAGCAGCTCCCACTCCGGGACAGCCCGCTCTGGGGCCAACGTCCTGACTTTC
abundance: .; d_gene: TRBD1; v_gene: TRBV18; j_gene: TRBJ1-5; CDR3aa: CASSPTGQGGGQPQHF; CDR3nt: TGTGCCAGCTCACCTACTGGACAGGGTGGGGGGCAGCCCCAGCATTTT
abundance: few; d_gene: .; v_gene: TRBV7-3; j_gene: TRBJ2-1; CDR3aa: CASSLSQGPNEQFF; CDR3nt: TGTGCCAGCAGCTTATCACAGGGACCGAATGAGCAGTTCTTC
abundance: .; d_gene: TRBD2; v_gene: TRBV7-3; j_gene: TRBJ2-1; CDR3aa: CASSPRTSGSSYNEQFF; CDR3nt: TGTGCCAGCAGCCCCAGGACTAGCGGGAGCTCCTACAATGAGCAGTTCTTC
abundance: .; d_gene: TRBD1; v_gene: TRBV6-2/TRBV6-3; j_gene: TRBJ1-4; CDR3aa: CASSRDRINEKLFF; CDR3nt: TGTGCCAGCAGCCGGGACAGAATTAATGAAAAACTGTTTTTT
abundance: .; d_gene: .; v_gene: TRBV21-1; j_gene: TRBJ2-7; CDR3aa: CASIAEDMPYEQYF; CDR3nt: TGTGCCAGCATCGCCGAGGACATGCCCTACGAGCAGTACTTC
abundance: .; d_gene: .; v_gene: TRBV14; j_gene: TRBJ1-6; CDR3aa: CASSQDGIRGYSPLHF; CDR3nt: TGTGCCAGCAGCCAAGATGGGATAAGGGGCTATTCACCCCTCCACTTT
abundance: .; d_gene: TRBD1; v_gene: TRBV6-5; j_gene: TRBJ1-2; CDR3aa: CASSYLEDRGYGYTF; CDR3nt: TGTGCCAGCAGTTACCTCGAAGACAGGGGCTATGGCTACACCTTC
abundance: once; d_gene: .; v_gene: TRBV25-1; j_gene: TRBJ1-2; CDR3aa: CASSGLGGGYGYTF; CDR3nt: TGTGCCAGCAGTGGACTTGGGGGGGGCTATGGCTACACCTTC
abundance: .; d_gene: .; v_gene: TRBV20-1; j_gene: TRBJ1-2; CDR3aa: CSAGLPRGYTF; CDR3nt: TGCAGTGCGGGACTCCCGCGCGGCTACACCTTC
abundance: .; d_gene: TRBD2; v_gene: TRBV2; j_gene: TRBJ2-1; CDR3aa: CASNPTSGRNNEQFF; CDR3nt: TGTGCCAGCAACCCAACTAGCGGGAGGAACAATGAGCAGTTCTTC
abundance: once; d_gene: .; v_gene: TRBV10-3; j_gene: TRBJ1-2; CDR3aa: CAISIIRGDYGYTF; CDR3nt: TGTGCCATCAGTATTATCAGGGGAGACTATGGCTACACCTTC
abundance: .; d_gene: .; v_gene: TRBV19; j_gene: TRBJ2-7; CDR3aa: CASTSKVGGEQYF; CDR3nt: TGTGCCAGTACCTCAAAGGTGGGGGGCGAGCAGTACTTC
abundance: .; d_gene: .; v_gene: TRBV27; j_gene: TRBJ2-1; CDR3aa: CASGDYEQFF; CDR3nt: TGTGCCAGTGGGGACTATGAGCAGTTCTTC
abundance: .; d_gene: TRBD2; v_gene: TRBV11-3; j_gene: TRBJ2-1; CDR3aa: CARKTSGNNEQFF; CDR3nt: TGTGCCAGGAAGACTAGCGGGAACAATGAGCAGTTCTTC